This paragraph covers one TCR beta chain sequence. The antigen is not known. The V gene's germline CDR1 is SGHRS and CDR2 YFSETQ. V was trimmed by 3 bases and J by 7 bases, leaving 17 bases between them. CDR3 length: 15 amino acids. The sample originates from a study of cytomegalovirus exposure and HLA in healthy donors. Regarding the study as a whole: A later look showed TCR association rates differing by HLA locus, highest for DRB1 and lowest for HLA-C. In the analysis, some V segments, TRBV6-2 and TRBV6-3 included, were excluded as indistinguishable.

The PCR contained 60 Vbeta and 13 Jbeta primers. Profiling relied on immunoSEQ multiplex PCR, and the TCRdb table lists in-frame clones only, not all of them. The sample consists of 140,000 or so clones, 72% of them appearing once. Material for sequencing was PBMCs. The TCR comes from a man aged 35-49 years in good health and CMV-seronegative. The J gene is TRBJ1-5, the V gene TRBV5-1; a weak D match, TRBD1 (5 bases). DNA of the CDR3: TGCGCCAGCAGCTCCGTCGGGGGTAGGGGACAGCCCCAGCATTTT. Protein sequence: CASSSVGGRGQPQHF.